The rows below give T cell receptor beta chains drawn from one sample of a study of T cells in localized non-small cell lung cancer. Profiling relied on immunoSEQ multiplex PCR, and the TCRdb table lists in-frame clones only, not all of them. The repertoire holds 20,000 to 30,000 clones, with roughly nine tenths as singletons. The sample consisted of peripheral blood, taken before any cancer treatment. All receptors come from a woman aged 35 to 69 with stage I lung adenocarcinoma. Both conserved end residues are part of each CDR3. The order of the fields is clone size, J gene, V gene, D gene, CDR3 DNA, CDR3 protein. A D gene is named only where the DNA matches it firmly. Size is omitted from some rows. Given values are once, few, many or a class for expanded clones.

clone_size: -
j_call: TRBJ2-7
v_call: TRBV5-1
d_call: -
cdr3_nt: TGCGCCAGCAGCTTGGTTGCGTATGACGAGCAGTACTTC
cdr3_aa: CASSLVAYDEQYF

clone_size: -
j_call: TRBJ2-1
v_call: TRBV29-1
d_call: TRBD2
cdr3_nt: TGCAGCGTTGAAGGGCGGCGGGGGGGGCCGCCCTACAATGAGCAGTTCTTC
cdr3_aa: CSVEGRRGGPPYNEQFF

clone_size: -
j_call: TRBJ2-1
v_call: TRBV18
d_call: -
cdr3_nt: TGTGCCAGCTCACCCTCTATTTACAATGAGCAGTTCTTC
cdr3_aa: CASSPSIYNEQFF

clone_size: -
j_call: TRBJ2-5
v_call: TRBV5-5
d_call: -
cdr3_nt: TGTGCCAGCAGCTTAAGTTTAACTGAGAAAGAGACCCAGTACTTC
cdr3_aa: CASSLSLTEKETQYF

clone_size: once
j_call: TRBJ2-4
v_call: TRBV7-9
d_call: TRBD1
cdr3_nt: TGTGCCAGCACCCCTCGACAGGGGGAAAACATTCAGTACTTC
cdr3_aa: CASTPRQGENIQYF

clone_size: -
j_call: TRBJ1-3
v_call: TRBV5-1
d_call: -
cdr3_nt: TGCGCCAGCAGCTTGTCTGCCGCCAACGGAAACACCATATATTTT
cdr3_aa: CASSLSAANGNTIYF

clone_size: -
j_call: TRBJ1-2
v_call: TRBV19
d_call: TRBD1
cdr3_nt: TGTGCCAGTAGTGCCTCGGACAGGGATGGCTACACCTTC
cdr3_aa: CASSASDRDGYTF

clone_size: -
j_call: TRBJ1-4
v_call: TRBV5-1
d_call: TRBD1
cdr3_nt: TGCGCCAGCAGCTTGACGGGACAGTCGCATGAAAAACTGTTTTTT
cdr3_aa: CASSLTGQSHEKLFF

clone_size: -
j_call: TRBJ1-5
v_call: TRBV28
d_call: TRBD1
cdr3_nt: TGTGCCAGCAGGCAGGACAGGCTAGCCTTACTCAGCAATCAGCCCCAGCATTTT
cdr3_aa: CASRQDRLALLSNQPQHF

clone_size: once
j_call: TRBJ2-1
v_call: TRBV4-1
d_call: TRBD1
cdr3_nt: TGCGCCAGCAGCCAAAGAATAGGGACCAGGGGGTTTCTCTACAATGAGCAGTTCTTC
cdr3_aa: CASSQRIGTRGFLYNEQFF

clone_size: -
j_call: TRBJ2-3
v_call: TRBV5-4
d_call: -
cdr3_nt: TGTGCCAGCAGGTCCTGGTCAGATACGCAGTATTTT
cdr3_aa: CASRSWSDTQYF

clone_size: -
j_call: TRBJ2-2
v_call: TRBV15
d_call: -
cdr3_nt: TGTGCCACCAGGTGGACATTCAACACCGGGGAGCTGTTTTTT
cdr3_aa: CATRWTFNTGELFF

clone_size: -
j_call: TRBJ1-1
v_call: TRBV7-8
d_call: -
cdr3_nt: TGTGCCAGCAGCTTAGTGACAGCTAAAGCTTTCTTT
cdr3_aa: CASSLVTAKAFF

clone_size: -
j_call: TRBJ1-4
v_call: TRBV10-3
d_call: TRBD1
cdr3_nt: TGTGCCATCAGTGAAGGGACAGAGAATGAAAAACTGTTTTTT
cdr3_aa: CAISEGTENEKLFF

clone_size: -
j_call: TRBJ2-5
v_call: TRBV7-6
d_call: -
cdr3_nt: TGTGCCAGCAGCTTAGATCCAGGGCCGGGAACGGAGACCCAGTACTTC
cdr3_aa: CASSLDPGPGTETQYF

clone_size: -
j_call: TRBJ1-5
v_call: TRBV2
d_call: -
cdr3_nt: TGTGCCTACAAAGCAGGGCTAGGGCAGCCCCAGCATTTT
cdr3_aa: CAYKAGLGQPQHF

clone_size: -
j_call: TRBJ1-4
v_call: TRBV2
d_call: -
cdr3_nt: TGTGCCTCTACGGGACAAACTCAAAAACTGTTTTTT
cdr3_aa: CASTGQTQKLFF

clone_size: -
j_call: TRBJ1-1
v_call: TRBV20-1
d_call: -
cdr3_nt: TGCAGTGCTAGGCGAGTGGAAGCTTTCTTT
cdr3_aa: CSARRVEAFF

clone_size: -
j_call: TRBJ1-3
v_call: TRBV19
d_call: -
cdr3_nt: TGTGCCAGTAGTATGGATGGAGCGGGAAACACCATATATTTT
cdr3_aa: CASSMDGAGNTIYF

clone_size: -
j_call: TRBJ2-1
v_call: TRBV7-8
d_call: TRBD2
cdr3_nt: TGTGCCAGCAGCTCGCGGGAGGCAGGGGTTAATGAGCAGTTCTTC
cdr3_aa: CASSSREAGVNEQFF

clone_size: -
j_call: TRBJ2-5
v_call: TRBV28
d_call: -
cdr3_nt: TGTGCCAGCAAGGAAGGTAGCAGGAGTCAAGAGACCCAGTACTTC
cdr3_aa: CASKEGSRSQETQYF

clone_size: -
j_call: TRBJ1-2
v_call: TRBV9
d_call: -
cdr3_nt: TGTGCCAGCAGCCCCGACGTTAACGGGGGGCGCATCTATGGCTACACCTTC
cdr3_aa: CASSPDVNGGRIYGYTF

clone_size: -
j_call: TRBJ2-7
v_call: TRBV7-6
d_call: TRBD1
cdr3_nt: TGTGCCAGCAGCCCCCCGGGACAGGGGTTGTACGAGCAGTACTTC
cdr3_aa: CASSPPGQGLYEQYF

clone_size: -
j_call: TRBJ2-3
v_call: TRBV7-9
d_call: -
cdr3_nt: TGTGCCAGCAGCCCCGTATCCACAGATACGCAGTATTTT
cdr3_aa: CASSPVSTDTQYF

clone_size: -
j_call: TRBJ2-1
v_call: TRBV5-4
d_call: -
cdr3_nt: TGTGCCGGCGGTGGTGGGACCTACAATGAGCAGTTCTTC
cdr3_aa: CAGGGGTYNEQFF

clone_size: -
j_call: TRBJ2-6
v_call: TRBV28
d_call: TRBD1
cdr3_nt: TGTGCCAGCAGCGGGACAGGGGGCGGAGGTGGGGCCAACGTCCTGACTTTC
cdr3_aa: CASSGTGGGGGANVLTF

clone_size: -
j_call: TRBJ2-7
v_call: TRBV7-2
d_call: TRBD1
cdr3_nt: TGTGCCAGCAGCTTAGGTGGACAGGTTTTCTACGAGCAGTACTTC
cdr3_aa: CASSLGGQVFYEQYF

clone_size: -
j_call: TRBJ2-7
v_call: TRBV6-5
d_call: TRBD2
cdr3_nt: TGTGCCAGCAGTTGGCGGACTAGCGGGGACGAGCAGTACTTC
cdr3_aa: CASSWRTSGDEQYF

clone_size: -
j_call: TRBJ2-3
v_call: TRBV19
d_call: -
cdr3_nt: TGTGCCAGTAGTGACTCTGATAGGTGGGGAGTCACAGATACGCAGTATTTT
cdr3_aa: CASSDSDRWGVTDTQYF

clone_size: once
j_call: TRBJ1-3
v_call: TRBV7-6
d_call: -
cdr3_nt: TGTGCCAGCAGCTTAGGTTGGGGGCAGTCTGGAAACACCATATATTTT
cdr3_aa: CASSLGWGQSGNTIYF

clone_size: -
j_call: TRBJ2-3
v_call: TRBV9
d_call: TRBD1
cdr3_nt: TGTGCCAGCAGCTTGACAGGGGGCACAGATACGCAGTATTTT
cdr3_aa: CASSLTGGTDTQYF

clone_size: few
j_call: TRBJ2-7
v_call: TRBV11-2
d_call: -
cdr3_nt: TGTGCCAGCGGTCTAACCTACGAGCAGTACTTC
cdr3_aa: CASGLTYEQYF

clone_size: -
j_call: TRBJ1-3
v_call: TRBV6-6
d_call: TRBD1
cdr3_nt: TGTGCCAGCAGTTACGCGACAGGGACCTCTGGAAACACCATATATTTT
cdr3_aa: CASSYATGTSGNTIYF

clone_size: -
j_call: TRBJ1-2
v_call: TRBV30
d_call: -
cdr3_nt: TGTGCCTGGAGTTCCGGGAACAACTATGGCTACACCTTC
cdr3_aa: CAWSSGNNYGYTF

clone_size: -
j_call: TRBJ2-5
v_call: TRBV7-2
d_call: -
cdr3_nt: TGTGCCAGCAGTCCCTTTCGGGGACAAGAGACCCAGTACTTC
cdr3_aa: CASSPFRGQETQYF

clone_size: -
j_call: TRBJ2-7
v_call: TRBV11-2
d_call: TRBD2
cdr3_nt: TGTGCCAGCAGCTCCGGACTAGCGGCAGTACAGCAGTACTTC
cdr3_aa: CASSSGLAAVQQYF

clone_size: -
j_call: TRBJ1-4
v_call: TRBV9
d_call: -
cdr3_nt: TGTGCCAGCAGCGCCACCGGGAGGTGGACTAATGAAAAACTGTTTTTT
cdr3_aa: CASSATGRWTNEKLFF

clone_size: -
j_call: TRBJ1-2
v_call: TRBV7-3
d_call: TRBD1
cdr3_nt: TGTGCCAGCAGCTCAGGGGGGGCTGGCTACACCTTC
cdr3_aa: CASSSGGAGYTF

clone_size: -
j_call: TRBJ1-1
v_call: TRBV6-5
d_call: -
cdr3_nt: TGTGCCAGCACCAGTGGGGGGAGGACTGAAGCTTTCTTT
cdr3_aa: CASTSGGRTEAFF

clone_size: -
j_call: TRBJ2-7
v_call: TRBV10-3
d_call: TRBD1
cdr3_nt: TGTGCCAGCGGACAGGGGTCCTACGAGCAGTACTTC
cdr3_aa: CASGQGSYEQYF

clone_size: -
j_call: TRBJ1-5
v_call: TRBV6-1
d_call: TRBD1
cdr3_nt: TGTGCCAGCATAGTCACTACCGGGACAGTGCAGCCCCAGCATTTT
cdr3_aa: CASIVTTGTVQPQHF

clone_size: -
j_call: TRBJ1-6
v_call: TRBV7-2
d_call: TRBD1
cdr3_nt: TGTGCCAGCAGCTTGGGGGGCGGGACAGTTAATTCACCCCTCCACTTT
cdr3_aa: CASSLGGGTVNSPLHF

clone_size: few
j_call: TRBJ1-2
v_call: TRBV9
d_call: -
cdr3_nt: TGTGCCAGCAGCGTAGGGACGCTAGCTAACTATGGCTACACCTTC
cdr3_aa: CASSVGTLANYGYTF

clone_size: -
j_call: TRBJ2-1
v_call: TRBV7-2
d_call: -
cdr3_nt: TGTGCCAGCAGCTTAGACAGCCAAGTTTACAATGAGCAGTTCTTC
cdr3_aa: CASSLDSQVYNEQFF

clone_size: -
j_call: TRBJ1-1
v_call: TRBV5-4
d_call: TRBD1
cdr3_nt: TGTGCCAGCAGCTTTAAAGTTGGGACAGCACTGAACACTGAAGCTTTCTTT
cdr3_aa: CASSFKVGTALNTEAFF

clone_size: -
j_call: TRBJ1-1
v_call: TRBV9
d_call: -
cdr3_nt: TGTGCCAGCAGTGCCAGGGAACTTCACGTGAACACTGAAGCTTTCTTT
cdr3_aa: CASSARELHVNTEAFF